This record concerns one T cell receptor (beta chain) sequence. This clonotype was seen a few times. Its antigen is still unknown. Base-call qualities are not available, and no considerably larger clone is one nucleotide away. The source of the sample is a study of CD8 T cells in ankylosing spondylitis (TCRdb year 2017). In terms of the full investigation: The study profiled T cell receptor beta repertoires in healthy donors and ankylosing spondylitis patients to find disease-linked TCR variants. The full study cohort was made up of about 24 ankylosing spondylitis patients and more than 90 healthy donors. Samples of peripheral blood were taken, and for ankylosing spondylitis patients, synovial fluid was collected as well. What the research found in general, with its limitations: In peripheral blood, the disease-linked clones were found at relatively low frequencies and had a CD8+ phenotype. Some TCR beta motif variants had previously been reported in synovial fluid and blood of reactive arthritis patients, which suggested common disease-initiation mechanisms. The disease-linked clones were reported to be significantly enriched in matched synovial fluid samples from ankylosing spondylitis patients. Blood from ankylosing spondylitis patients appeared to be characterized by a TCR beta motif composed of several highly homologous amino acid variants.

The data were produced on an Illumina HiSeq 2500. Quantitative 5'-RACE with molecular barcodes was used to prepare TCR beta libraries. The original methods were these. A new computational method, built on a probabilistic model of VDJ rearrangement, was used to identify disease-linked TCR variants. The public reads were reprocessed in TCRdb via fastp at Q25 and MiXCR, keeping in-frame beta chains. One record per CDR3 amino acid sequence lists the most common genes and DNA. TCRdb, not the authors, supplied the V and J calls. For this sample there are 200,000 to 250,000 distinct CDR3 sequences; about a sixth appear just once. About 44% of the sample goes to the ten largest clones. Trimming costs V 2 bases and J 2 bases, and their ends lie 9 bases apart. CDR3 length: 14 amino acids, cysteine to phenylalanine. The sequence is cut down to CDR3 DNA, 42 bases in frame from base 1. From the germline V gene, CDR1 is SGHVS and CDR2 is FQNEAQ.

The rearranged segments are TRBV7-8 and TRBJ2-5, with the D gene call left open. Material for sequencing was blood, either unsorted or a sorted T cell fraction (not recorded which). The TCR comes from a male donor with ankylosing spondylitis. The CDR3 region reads CASSLYEGQETQYF. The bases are TGTGCCAGCAGCTTATACGAAGGGCAAGAGACCCAGTACTTC. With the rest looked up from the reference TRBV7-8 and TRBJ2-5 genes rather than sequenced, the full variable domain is GAGVSQSPRYKVAKRGQDVALRCDPISGHVSLFWYQQALGQGPEFLTYFQNEAQLDKSGLPSDRFFAERPEGSVSTLKIQRTQQEDSAVYLCASSLYEGQETQYFGPGTRLLVL.